This TCR beta chain was recorded in a study of OX40 agonist ivuxolimab in advanced cancers. Study-level information: The treatment was a fully human IgG2 OX40 agonist, ivuxolimab. Every 2 weeks, patients got intravenous ivuxolimab at one of six dose levels (0.01-10 mg/kg). Three dose-escalation patients had partial responses: one with hepatocellular carcinoma and two with cutaneous melanoma. Study results and limitations: Antigen specificity remained undetermined for the expanded peripheral T cells.

In regard to this clone: The antigen remains undetermined.

TCRdb's copy holds only in-frame clones and misses some; the assay was immunoSEQ multiplex PCR. The sample shows tens of thousands of clones, 80% to 90% of them seen only once. The material was CD4+ or CD8+ T cells sorted from blood, obtained in a trial of the OX40 agonist ivuxolimab. This receptor was obtained from an adult with an advanced solid tumor such as melanoma, head and neck, liver or kidney cancer.

CDR3 loop: CASSSRQGVNTIYF. DNA of the CDR3: TGTGCCAGCAGTTCCCGGCAAGGAGTAAACACCATATATTTT. The J gene is TRBJ1-3, the V gene TRBV28; D unclear. From germline, CDR1 is MDHEN and CDR2 SYDVKM. Deletions cut 4 bases from V and 6 bases from J, with 13 bases between. The CDR3 length is 14 residues. Looking up the rest from reference TRBV28 and TRBJ1-3 gives the full variable domain: DVKVTQSSRYLVKRTGEKVFLECVQDMDHENMFWYRQDPGLGLRLIYFSYDVKMKEKGDIPEGYSVSREKKERFSLILESASTNQTSMYLCASSSRQGVNTIYFGEGSWLTVV.